The rows below give T cell receptor beta chains drawn from one sample of a study of T cells after yellow fever vaccination. TCRdb re-analysed the 5' RACE reads in MiXCR, keeping a single row per CDR3 protein. The sample comprises over 300,000 distinct CDR3 sequences, around 6.8% of which are singletons, and 15% to 20% rests with the top ten. The input for sequencing was PBMCs, taken 35 to 50 days after the first yellow fever vaccination. The receptors here all came from a man aged 18 to 30 who received the YFV17D yellow fever vaccine. Both conserved end residues are part of each CDR3. D genes are given only for firm matches. Size is omitted from some rows. Given values are once, few, many or a class for expanded clones.

TRBJ2-1	-	TRBD2	TRBV5-4	CASSGGGAIGEQFF	TGTGCCAGCAGCGGCGGGGGGGCGATCGGGGAGCAGTTCTTC
TRBJ2-3	-	-	TRBV4-1	CASSQVGGGGVDTQYF	TGCGCCAGCAGCCAAGTCGGGGGAGGGGGCGTAGATACGCAGTATTTT
TRBJ1-2	few	-	TRBV7-9	CASSPENYGYTF	TGTGCCAGCAGCCCGGAGAACTATGGCTACACCTTC
TRBJ2-7	few	-	TRBV25-1	CASSEYTSEQYF	TGTGCCAGCAGTGAATACACTTCCGAGCAGTACTTC
TRBJ2-1	many	-	TRBV14	CASSPTGTSHNEQFF	TGTGCCAGCAGCCCCACTGGGACTTCCCACAATGAGCAGTTCTTC
TRBJ1-2	few	TRBD1	TRBV28	CASSLQDRGTYGYTF	TGTGCCAGCAGTTTACAGGACAGGGGGACGTATGGCTACACCTTC
TRBJ2-3	many	TRBD1	TRBV25-1	CASSAPQGAGTDTQYF	TGTGCCAGCAGTGCTCCCCAGGGGGCTGGAACAGATACGCAGTATTTT
TRBJ2-3	few	TRBD2	TRBV5-6	CASSWGGSTDTQYF	TGTGCCAGCAGCTGGGGGGGAAGCACAGATACGCAGTATTTT
TRBJ2-7	few	-	TRBV12-3/TRBV12-4	CASSFIPGYEQYF	TGTGCCAGCAGTTTTATACCGGGGTACGAGCAGTACTTC
TRBJ1-1	-	-	TRBV3-1	CASTQEASFYTEAFF	TGTGCCAGCACCCAAGAGGCCTCGTTCTACACTGAAGCTTTCTTT
TRBJ2-5	many	-	TRBV4-1	CASSQERRGETQYF	TGCGCCAGCAGCCAAGAGAGGAGGGGGGAGACCCAGTACTTC
TRBJ1-5	few	TRBD1	TRBV20-1	CSARDRQGYSNQPQHF	TGCAGTGCTAGAGATCGACAGGGTTATAGCAATCAGCCCCAGCATTTT
TRBJ2-6	-	-	TRBV12-3/TRBV12-4	CASSPGGGPGANVLTF	TGTGCCAGCAGTCCTGGGGGGGGGCCTGGGGCCAACGTCCTGACTTTC
TRBJ2-3	-	TRBD2	TRBV24-1	CATSDLGLAASTDTQYF	TGTGCCACCAGTGATTTGGGACTAGCGGCCAGCACAGATACGCAGTATTTT
TRBJ2-1	-	-	TRBV11-3	CASSPGGAYNEQFF	TGTGCCAGCAGCCCCGGAGGGGCCTACAATGAGCAGTTCTTC
TRBJ1-5	few	TRBD1	TRBV20-1	CSAFRQGSNQPQHF	TGCAGTGCTTTTCGACAGGGTAGCAATCAGCCCCAGCATTTT
TRBJ1-5	few	-	TRBV20-1	CSARDLSNQPQHF	TGCAGTGCTAGAGATCTTAGCAATCAGCCCCAGCATTTT
TRBJ2-3	-	TRBD2	TRBV7-2	CASSFSGTTTDTQYF	TGTGCCAGCAGCTTTAGCGGGACAACGACAGATACGCAGTATTTT
TRBJ2-1	many	TRBD2	TRBV19	CASSRGTSGGAPYNEQFF	TGTGCCAGTAGTAGGGGGACTAGCGGGGGGGCTCCATACAATGAGCAGTTCTTC
TRBJ1-1	few	-	TRBV5-5	CASSYDLGHSNTEAFF	TGTGCCAGCAGCTACGACCTGGGACACTCGAACACTGAAGCTTTCTTT
TRBJ2-1	-	-	TRBV27	CASSLDGGANEQFF	TGTGCCAGCAGTTTAGACGGGGGAGCGAATGAGCAGTTCTTC
TRBJ2-1	few	-	TRBV2	CASKWRGPYNEQFF	TGTGCCAGCAAGTGGCGGGGACCCTACAATGAGCAGTTCTTC
TRBJ2-7	few	TRBD1	TRBV7-2	CASSFQGAREQYF	TGTGCCAGCAGCTTTCAGGGGGCGAGGGAGCAGTACTTC
TRBJ2-1	many	TRBD2	TRBV11-2	CASSLDSSGYNEQFF	TGTGCCAGCAGCTTAGATTCTAGCGGCTACAATGAGCAGTTCTTC
TRBJ1-1	-	-	TRBV19	CATRPGEFTEAFF	TGTGCCACCCGTCCAGGGGAGTTCACTGAAGCTTTCTTT
TRBJ1-2	many	-	TRBV4-1	CASSQGRQSSYGYTF	TGCGCCAGCAGCCAAGGAAGACAGTCCTCCTATGGCTACACCTTC
TRBJ1-4	few	-	TRBV20-1	CSATRRGDNEKLFF	TGCAGTGCTACTCGCCGGGGGGACAATGAAAAACTGTTTTTT
TRBJ1-1	-	-	TRBV5-6	CASSLGLSEAFF	TGTGCCAGCAGCCTAGGACTGTCTGAAGCTTTCTTT
TRBJ2-1	few	-	TRBV6-2/TRBV6-3	CASSYSIGETYNEQFF	TGTGCCAGCAGTTACTCGATCGGGGAGACCTACAATGAGCAGTTCTTC
TRBJ1-1	few	TRBD1	TRBV12-3/TRBV12-4	CASSSQGAQTEAFF	TGTGCCAGCAGTTCTCAGGGGGCGCAGACTGAAGCTTTCTTT
TRBJ2-2	-	-	TRBV7-3	CASSEQGPTNTGELFF	TGTGCCAGCAGCGAACAGGGTCCCACTAACACCGGGGAGCTGTTTTTT
TRBJ2-1	-	-	TRBV27	CASSLSARNEQFF	TGTGCCAGCAGTTTATCAGCCAGGAATGAGCAGTTCTTC
TRBJ2-3	few	-	TRBV4-3	CASSPEILTDTQYF	TGCGCCAGCAGCCCAGAAATACTAACAGATACGCAGTATTTT
TRBJ2-4	-	-	TRBV19	CASSTGLLENIQYF	TGTGCCAGTAGTACGGGACTCCTGGAAAACATTCAGTACTTC
TRBJ2-1	few	TRBD2	TRBV20-1	CSARTSVEQFF	TGCAGTGCGCGGACTAGCGTTGAGCAGTTCTTC
TRBJ2-4	few	TRBD1	TRBV7-9	CASSLTGENIQYF	TGTGCCAGCAGCTTAACAGGGGAAAACATTCAGTACTTC
TRBJ1-3	few	-	TRBV29-1	CSGGGSGNTIYF	TGCAGCGGCGGGGGTTCGGGAAACACCATATATTTT
TRBJ2-1	many	-	TRBV20-1	CSARPAQVHEQFF	TGCAGTGCTAGACCCGCCCAGGTCCATGAGCAGTTCTTC
TRBJ2-6	-	-	TRBV19	CASTIRSSGANVLTF	TGTGCCAGTACCATCCGGTCCTCTGGGGCCAACGTCCTGACTTTC
TRBJ2-3	few	TRBD2	TRBV5-6	CASSLYRGGATDTQYF	TGTGCCAGCAGCTTGTATCGCGGGGGGGCCACAGATACGCAGTATTTT
TRBJ2-3	few	-	TRBV20-1	CSARVGSTDTQYF	TGCAGTGCTAGAGTGGGCAGCACAGATACGCAGTATTTT
TRBJ1-6	few	-	TRBV7-2	CASSLAPGPNSPLHF	TGTGCCAGCAGCTTAGCCCCAGGCCCGAATTCACCCCTCCACTTT
TRBJ1-4	few	-	TRBV4-1	CASSGWENEKLFF	TGCGCCAGCAGCGGGTGGGAGAATGAAAAACTGTTTTTT
TRBJ2-5	many	TRBD2	TRBV5-1	CASTIGGGETQYF	TGCGCCAGCACCATCGGGGGGGGAGAGACCCAGTACTTC
TRBJ1-5	few	-	TRBV7-2	CASSSDQGFQPQHF	TGTGCCAGCAGCTCAGATCAGGGTTTTCAGCCCCAGCATTTT
TRBJ1-5	few	-	TRBV5-1	CASRTLGHSNQPQHF	TGCGCCAGCCGAACCTTAGGGCATTCCAATCAGCCCCAGCATTTT
TRBJ1-2	few	-	TRBV12-3/TRBV12-4	CASSLEGRGHYGYTF	TGTGCCAGCAGTTTAGAGGGGCGGGGTCACTATGGCTACACCTTC
TRBJ2-5	many	-	TRBV5-1	CASSLDPAGQETQYF	TGCGCCAGCAGCTTGGACCCGGCGGGGCAAGAGACCCAGTACTTC
TRBJ1-2	many	-	TRBV20-1	CSAGKRDYGYTF	TGCAGTGCTGGTAAAAGGGACTATGGCTACACCTTC
TRBJ2-5	few	-	TRBV6-2/TRBV6-3	CASSYSMNEETQYF	TGTGCCAGCAGTTACTCGATGAATGAAGAGACCCAGTACTTC
TRBJ2-7	-	-	TRBV7-6	CASSPRDKTYEQYF	TGTGCCAGCAGCCCCCGGGACAAGACCTACGAGCAGTACTTC
TRBJ2-6	few	-	TRBV4-3	CASSRLYAGTGANVLTF	TGCGCCAGCAGCCGCCTCTATGCGGGAACTGGGGCCAACGTCCTGACTTTC
TRBJ2-6	many	-	TRBV25-1	CASSPLDSGANVLTF	TGTGCCAGCAGCCCTTTAGACTCTGGGGCCAACGTCCTGACTTTC
TRBJ1-2	few	-	TRBV4-3	CASSQDRSGNYGYTF	TGCGCCAGCAGCCAAGATAGGAGTGGTAACTATGGCTACACCTTC